This TCR beta chain was identified in a study of shared clonotypes between healthy human individuals. For the study at large: A couple of women and a few men aged 18 to 49 made up the donors. CD4 naive and memory got three plates each, CD8 naive two, CD8 memory one.

The V and J ends lost 4 bases and 5 bases, in that order; junction bases with no gene match: 7. This CDR3 is built from 14 residues. The germline V gene encodes CDR1 SNHLY and CDR2 FYNNEI. For each subset, genomic DNA was distributed in equal portions over several immunoSEQ plates. The data were produced by immunoSEQ multiplex PCR, yet TCRdb's version contains in-frame clones alone and is incomplete. The repertoire includes about 1.1 million clones, around 82% of them detected once, and 0.6% to 0.7% sits in the top ten. Material for sequencing was memory CD4+ T cells from PBMCs. Subset in this sample: CD45RA-negative fraction. This clonotype originated in a man younger than 35 in good health. Some clones in this sample may be carry-over from other donors' samples. This sequence joins TRBV2 and TRBJ1-2; 7 bases match TRBD1. Here the CDR3 reads CASSVRGQGYGYTF. As DNA, the CDR3 is TGTGCCAGCAGTGTTAGGGGGCAGGGGTATGGCTACACCTTC.